These 11 T cell receptor beta chains originate from one sample sequenced in a study of Ad26.COV2.S vaccination and SARS-CoV-2 variants. Treatment: some 20 received Ad26.COV2.S at low or high dose, single or two shots; about five received placebo; per-sample allocation not given. Collection of samples fell on day 63 after the first vaccine or placebo injection. Clones were read by immunoSEQ multiplex PCR, and TCRdb kept only the in-frame ones, dropping some. This repertoire shows some 300,000 clones, over 80% found once; its top ten account for 2.1%. This material consisted of peripheral blood, taken in a trial of Ad26.COV2.S vaccine versus placebo. These receptors were collected from a person aged 18 to 59 who received the Ad26.COV2.S COVID-19 vaccine or a placebo.

This clone has a handful of counts. The chain has TRBV29-1 and TRBJ1-3, with D possibly being TRBD1 (6 bases). The germline gives CDR1 SQVTM, CDR2 ANQGSEA. With 7 bases removed from V and 2 bases from J, the gap between germline ends came to 6 bases. The CDR3 is 11 amino acids. CDR3 residues: CSGDTGNTIYF. The CDR3 nucleotides read TGCAGCGGGGACACTGGAAACACCATATATTTT.

This chain joins TRBV6-5 and TRBJ2-1; maybe TRBD2 (5 bases). The CDR3 is 14 residues long. The V end was cut by 5 bases, the J end by 4 bases, with 12 bases between. Germline V lookup: CDR1 MNHEY, CDR2 SVGAGI. DNA for the CDR3: TGTGCCAGCAGTATATCCGGGGATTACAATGAGCAGTTCTTC. This translates into CASSISGDYNEQFF.

This chain links TRBV10-3 with TRBJ1-1; no firm D call. The CDR3 extends over 14 amino acids. V was cut by 4 bases and J by 3 bases, with 12 bases left in between. Germline values: CDR1 ENHRY, CDR2 SYGVKD. The CDR3 region is CAISVGRPDTEAFF. The CDR3 DNA follows: TGTGCCATCAGTGTAGGGCGGCCAGACACTGAAGCTTTCTTT.

J is TRBJ1-4 and V is TRBV6-5; 8 bases fit TRBD1. The germline gives CDR1 MNHEY, CDR2 SVGAGI. The V and J ends lost 6 bases and 4 bases, in that order; junction bases with no gene match: 7. This CDR3 has 15 amino acids. The CDR3, as DNA: TGTGCCAGCAGACCTACAGGGGGTGGTAATGAAAAACTGTTTTTT. Residues: CASRPTGGGNEKLFF.

The CDR3 sequence is CASGPLVGGSTEAFF. For the CDR3, the DNA is TGTGCCAGCGGACCACTAGTGGGGGGGAGCACTGAAGCTTTCTTT. The gene calls are TRBV9 and TRBJ1-1; TRBD1 might be the D (5 bases). Trimming removed 7 bases from V and 4 bases from J, with 20 bases in between. The germline V gene has CDR1 SGDLS and CDR2 YYNGEE. CDR3 length: 15 amino acids.

This chain connects TRBV19 to TRBJ1-2, with D unclear. CDR3 length equals 16 residues. Germline V gene sequence: CDR1 LNHDA, CDR2 SQIVND (reference sequence). V was clipped by 5 bases and J by 3 bases, with 19 bases between them. CDR3 region: CASSAERNPPHYGYTF. The CDR3 DNA is TGTGCCAGTAGTGCTGAAAGAAACCCCCCACACTATGGCTACACCTTC.

The V gene is TRBV28, the J gene TRBJ2-3; unclear D gene. With 8 bases removed from V and 4 bases from J, the gap between germline ends came to 10 bases. The CDR3 has 12 amino acids. Looked up from germline, CDR1 is MDHEN and CDR2 is SYDVKM. CDR3: CASLKIADTQYF. In DNA form, the CDR3 reads TGTGCCAGCCTTAAGATAGCAGATACGCAGTATTTT.

The V gene is TRBV7-2, the J gene TRBJ2-3; 10 nucleotides line up with TRBD2. The germline CDR1 and CDR2 sequences are SGHTA and FQGNSA. The CDR3 totals 16 residues. Unmatched junction bases numbered 9, after V lost 4 bases and J lost 5 bases. CDR3 residues: CASSSLAGGLGDTQYF. The CDR3 coding sequence is TGTGCCAGCAGCTCCTTAGCGGGGGGCCTTGGAGATACGCAGTATTTT.

The V gene is TRBV19, the J gene TRBJ1-2, with unresolved D. CDR1 and CDR2 from the germline V gene are LNHDA and SQIVND (reference sequence). The CDR3 contains 14 residues. V dropped 3 bases and J dropped 0 bases, with 8 bases sitting between them. This CDR3 is CASSIFGPNYGYTF. In DNA, the CDR3 is TGTGCCAGTAGTATCTTCGGACCTAACTATGGCTACACCTTC.

The gene calls are TRBV4-2 and TRBJ1-5; no clear D. This CDR3 contains 13 residues. Germline lookup yields CDR1 LGHNA and CDR2 YNFKEQ. V lost 1 base and J 7 bases, leaving 8 bases between the germline ends. CDR3 bases: TGTGCCAGCAGCCAAGGGAATCGGCAGCCCCAGCATTTT. Its protein product is CASSQGNRQPQHF.

This chain connects TRBV2 to TRBJ2-1, with D hard to call. The CDR3 totals 13 residues. Germline CDR1 and CDR2: SNHLY and FYNNEI. Trimming removed 2 bases from V and 6 bases from J, with 8 bases in between. As DNA, the CDR3 is TGTGCCAGCAGTGAATCAGTTTTCAATGAGCAGTTCTTC. It yields the protein CASSESVFNEQFF. The complete variable domain, with remaining parts taken from reference TRBV2 and TRBJ2-1, reads EPEVTQTPSHQVTQMGQEVILRCVPISNHLYFYWYRQILGQKVEFLVSFYNNEISEKSEIFDDQFSVERPDGSNFTLKIRSTKLEDSAMYFCASSESVFNEQFFGPGTRLTVL.